This T cell receptor beta chain was obtained from a study of shared clonotypes between healthy human individuals. As for this clone: Its antigen is as yet unknown.

Negatively enriched CD4+ T cells were divided by CD45RA into naive and memory. Original processing methods: From ImmunoSEQ came sequences covering only the junction and carrying no quality scores, so filtering differed. Generated by immunoSEQ multiplex PCR, the TCRdb table keeps only in-frame clones and is missing some. D and trimming were read from the DNA, whereas the V and J calls and clone size are those reported in that table. The sample shows millions of clones, over 85% of them seen only once. Germline values: CDR1 MNHEY, CDR2 SVGAGI. CDR3 length: 15 residues. Trimming took 4 bases from V and 2 from J, leaving 9 bases between them. Study results and caveats: A handful of donors held about 4.6% of naive CD4 clonotypes in common.

Material for sequencing was naive CD4+ T cells from PBMCs. Subset specified: CD45RA+ positively selected. The chain has TRBV6-5 and TRBJ2-6; no clear D gene. The source of this sequence is a man aged 18 to 29 in good health. Some clones in this sample may be carry-over from other donors' samples. For the CDR3, the DNA is TGTGCCAGCAGTTTACTGGGTGCTGGGGCCAACGTCCTGACTTTC. Translation: CASSLLGAGANVLTF.